This passage covers 31 T cell receptor beta chains from one sample sequenced in a study of shared clonotypes between healthy human individuals. Some clones are missing from TCRdb's copy, which holds only in-frame ones; the method was immunoSEQ multiplex PCR. Of 2 million to 2.5 million clones listed, around 90% are singletons. The sample consisted of naive CD4+ T cells from PBMCs. Stated subset: CD45RA+ positively selected. The receptors shown here come from a man aged 18 to 29 in good health. Some clones in this sample may be carry-over from other donors' samples.

Turning to this clone: One junction end disagrees with the germline gene, perhaps due to a read error. V gene TRBV11-2 combines with J gene TRBJ2-2, with TRBD1 as a possible D gene (5 bases). This CDR3 has 16 amino acids. The germline CDR1 and CDR2 sequences are SGHAT and FQNNGV. Written as DNA, the CDR3 is TGTGCCAGCAGCTTACTGCAGCCAGGGAACAGCGGGGAGCTGTTTTTT. It is translated as CASSLLQPGNSGELFF.

Notes on this clone: Germline is not matched at one junction end, which may reflect a read error. The chain employs TRBV28 and TRBJ2-3; TRBD2 is a possible D gene (6 bases). The CDR3 has 16 residues. Germline V gene lookup returns CDR1 MDHEN and CDR2 SYDVKM. The CDR3 nucleotides are TGTGTCAGCACGGCGATGGAGGGTCGGTCCCAAGATACGCAGTATTTT. Translation: CVSTAMEGRSQDTQYF.

This chain joins TRBV6-1 and TRBJ2-7; TRBD1 agrees at 8 bases. J gave up 4 bases and V 4 bases, and 6 bases lay outside the gene matches. This CDR3 is 14 amino acids long. Germline V gene sequence: CDR1 MNHNS, CDR2 SASEGT. Written as DNA, the CDR3 is TGTGCCAGCAGTGTTCGGACAGGGAGTTACGAGCAGTACTTC. Its translation is CASSVRTGSYEQYF.

V is TRBV7-2 and J is TRBJ2-1; TRBD2 might be the D (7 bases). The CDR3 consists of 16 residues. V was pared by 4 bases and J by 4 bases, with 17 bases between. Per the germline V gene, CDR1 is SGHTA and CDR2 is FQGNSA. CDR3 sequence: CASSYPPRGAYNEQFF. As DNA, the CDR3 is TGTGCCAGCAGCTATCCTCCCCGGGGGGCGTACAATGAGCAGTTCTTC.

The chain is built from TRBV6-5 and TRBJ2-3; 9 bases line up with TRBD2. This CDR3 contains 14 residues. Unmatched junction bases numbered 11, after V lost 8 bases and J lost 8 bases. CDR1 and CDR2 (germline): MNHEY, SVGAGI. The CDR3 DNA reads TGTGCCAGCGCGGCTAGCGGGAAACGTCTTACGCAGTATTTT. It codes for CASAASGKRLTQYF.

With respect to this clone: This same CDR3 is encoded by further DNA sequences in the sample. The rearrangement uses TRBV18 and TRBJ2-1; 11 bases fit TRBD2. The germline V gene encodes CDR1 KGHSH and CDR2 LQKENI. V lost 3 bases to trimming and J lost 4 bases; unmatched junction nucleotides: 5. The CDR3 spans 16 residues. Written as DNA, the CDR3 is TGTGCCAGCTCACCGGGGACTAGCGGATCTTACAATGAGCAGTTCTTC. Encoded protein: CASSPGTSGSYNEQFF. Looking up the rest from reference TRBV18 and TRBJ2-1 gives the full variable domain: NAGVMQNPRHLVRRRGQEARLRCSPMKGHSHVYWYRQLPEEGLKFMVYLQKENIIDESGMPKERFSAEFPKEGPSILRIQQVVRGDSAAYFCASSPGTSGSYNEQFFGPGTRLTVL.

The chain is built from TRBV15 and TRBJ2-7; 7 nucleotides line up with TRBD1. The V gene end was trimmed by 0 bases and the J gene end by 7 bases; junction bases not matched to a gene: 9. CDR3 length equals 15 residues. In germline, CDR1 is LNHNV, CDR2 YYDKDF (reference sequence). The CDR3 here is CATSRDKTGRWEQYF. In DNA form, the CDR3 reads TGTGCCACCAGCAGAGATAAGACAGGGCGTTGGGAGCAGTACTTC.

The chain is built from TRBV6-1 and TRBJ2-1; 9 bases align to TRBD2. The CDR3 totals 17 residues. The V and J ends lost 1 base and 3 bases, in that order; junction bases with no gene match: 7. Germline V CDR1 and CDR2: MNHNS, SASEGT. CDR3 residues: CASSEDYSGSHYNEQFF. DNA of the CDR3: TGTGCCAGCAGTGAAGACTATAGCGGGAGTCACTACAATGAGCAGTTCTTC.

This rearrangement joins TRBV6-5 to TRBJ1-5, with D unresolved. The ends were cut back, 6 bases at V and 5 bases at J, with 14 bases in the middle. CDR3 size: 14 residues. Looked up from germline, CDR1 is MNHEY and CDR2 is SVGAGI. CDR3 nucleotides: TGTGCCAGCAGCCAAGGTGGAATCTATCAGCCCCAGCATTTT. It is translated as CASSQGGIYQPQHF.

The chain joins TRBV28 to TRBJ1-2; D is possibly TRBD1 (5 bases). V was clipped by 6 bases and J by 4 bases, with 15 bases between them. This CDR3 spans 14 amino acids. The germline V gene has CDR1 MDHEN and CDR2 SYDVKM. In nucleotides, the CDR3 is TGTGCCAGCAGCTCCGTCGGGGGGGGCTATGGCTACACCTTC. It yields the protein CASSSVGGGYGYTF.

The V and J genes are TRBV10-3 and TRBJ1-1, with a tentative D call TRBD1 (5 bases). Trimming removed 0 bases at V and 10 bases at J, with 9 bases between. This CDR3 spans 12 amino acids. Per germline, CDR1 ENHRY and CDR2 SYGVKD. The DNA for the CDR3 is TGTGCCATCAGTGAGTCGACAGAAGGAGCTTTCTTT. Translation gives CAISESTEGAFF.

The V call is TRBV5-4, the J call TRBJ1-3, with D possibly TRBD1 on 5 matching bases. The CDR3 contains 14 residues. Germline CDR1 is SGHNT and CDR2 is YYREEE (reference sequence). Trimming shortened V by 3 bases and J by 2 bases, and 9 bases separated the two germline ends. CDR3 residues: CASSSWGAGNTIYF. The CDR3 DNA is TGTGCCAGCAGCTCGTGGGGGGCTGGAAACACCATATATTTT.

The rearrangement uses TRBV28 and TRBJ2-7, with D perhaps matching TRBD2 (7 bases). The CDR3 spans 16 residues. V was shortened by 2 bases and J by 4 bases, with 18 bases between the two germline ends. CDR1 is MDHEN, CDR2 SYDVKM, per germline. CDR3 region: CASSLKIRGRGYEQYF. As DNA, the CDR3 is TGTGCCAGCAGTTTAAAGATTAGGGGGAGGGGTTACGAGCAGTACTTC.

The chain couples TRBV2 to TRBJ2-4, with 7 positions matching TRBD1. The CDR3 runs 15 residues. The germline gives CDR1 SNHLY, CDR2 FYNNEI. Trimming removed 5 bases from V and 5 bases from J; junction bases left unmatched: 9. The CDR3 DNA follows: TGTGCCAGCAGTCTCTTTAGGACAGGTGAAAACATTCAGTACTTC. This sequence encodes CASSLFRTGENIQYF. The entire variable domain, with the rest obtained from reference TRBV2 and TRBJ2-4, is as follows: EPEVTQTPSHQVTQMGQEVILRCVPISNHLYFYWYRQILGQKVEFLVSFYNNEISEKSEIFDDQFSVERPDGSNFTLKIRSTKLEDSAMYFCASSLFRTGENIQYFGAGTRLSVL.

J is TRBJ1-2 and V is TRBV19; the D gene is possibly TRBD1 (6 bases). The CDR3 runs 16 residues. Per the germline V gene, CDR1 is LNHDA and CDR2 is SQIVND (reference sequence). V was trimmed by 4 bases and J by 8 bases, leaving 23 bases between them. CDR3 sequence: CASSTEAGAGREGYTF. In DNA form, the CDR3 reads TGTGCCAGTAGTACCGAAGCGGGGGCGGGACGTGAAGGCTACACCTTC.

This chain links TRBV6-4 with TRBJ2-1; 10 bases map to TRBD2. CDR3 length: 15 residues. Unmatched junction bases numbered 7, after V lost 3 bases and J lost 8 bases. CDR1 is MRHNA and CDR2 is SNTAGT in the germline V gene. The chain's CDR3 is CASSEGLAGVYEQFF. The CDR3 bases are TGTGCCAGCAGTGAGGGGCTAGCGGGAGTCTATGAGCAGTTCTTC.

The chain uses TRBV5-1 and TRBJ2-5, with TRBD2 identical over 10 bases. The germline V gene has CDR1 SGHRS and CDR2 YFSETQ. The CDR3 runs to 15 residues. V dropped 1 base and J dropped 5; count of bases not matched to a gene: 5. CDR3 loop: CASSLSSGSRETQYF. The CDR3 DNA follows: TGCGCCAGCAGCTTGTCTAGCGGGAGTAGGGAGACCCAGTACTTC.

This clone was seen a single time. The chain uses TRBV14 and TRBJ1-3, with unresolved D. Trimming left V 0 bases short and J 4 bases short, with 13 bases between. The CDR3 has 16 residues. CDR1 is SGHDN and CDR2 is FVKESK in the germline V gene. The CDR3 loop is CASSQEAAGRGNTIYF. As DNA, the CDR3 is TGTGCCAGCAGCCAAGAAGCGGCGGGGAGGGGAAACACCATATATTTT.

This clone was observed once. The chain couples TRBV2 to TRBJ1-3; TRBD1 agrees at 7 bases. Unmatched junction bases numbered 5, after V lost 7 bases and J lost 2 bases. CDR3 size: 14 residues. Per germline, CDR1 SNHLY and CDR2 FYNNEI. This chain's CDR3 is CASKDREAGNTIYF. As DNA, the CDR3 is TGTGCCAGCAAAGACAGGGAAGCTGGAAACACCATATATTTT.

CDR3 bases: TGTGCCACCCCGCGAGACAGGGGGCGTTTTGGCTACACCTTC. This translates into CATPRDRGRFGYTF. The chain carries TRBV28 and TRBJ1-2; 10 bases are a match to TRBD1. CDR1 is MDHEN, CDR2 SYDVKM, per germline. The J segment lost 7 bases and the V segment lost 10 bases, leaving 12 bases of the junction unmatched. CDR3 length: 14 amino acids.

About this clone itself: In the same sample, other DNA sequences code for this CDR3. The rearrangement links TRBV9 to TRBJ2-1; tentative D call: TRBD1 (5 bases). The germline V gene has CDR1 SGDLS and CDR2 YYNGEE. CDR3 length: 15 residues. The germline V and J ends were trimmed by 0 bases and 0 bases, with 7 bases remaining between them. CDR3 amino acids: CASSVGTTSYNEQFF. The CDR3, as DNA: TGTGCCAGCAGCGTAGGGACAACCTCCTACAATGAGCAGTTCTTC.

The chain uses TRBV21-1 and TRBJ2-2. TRBV21-1 constitutes a pseudogene. This CDR3 spans 15 amino acids. CDR3 sequence (DNA): TGTGCCAGCAGCAAAGTGGACCCGTGGGCCGGGGAGCTGTTTTTT. Amino acids: CASSKVDPWAGELFF.

The chain links TRBV4-1 to TRBJ1-5, with D possibly matching TRBD1 (5 bases). The germline V and J ends were trimmed by 2 bases and 6 bases, with 17 bases remaining between them. The CDR3 sequence is 16 residues long. Germline CDR1 and CDR2: MGHRA and YSYEKL. The CDR3 bases are TGCGCCAGCAGCCAACGGGCGGGGGGAGAAGGTCAGCCCCAGCATTTT. It encodes CASSQRAGGEGQPQHF.

The chain combines TRBV4-2 with TRBJ2-3; 7 bases line up with TRBD2. Germline CDR1 and CDR2: LGHNA and YNFKEQ. V was clipped by 3 bases and J by 4 bases; unmatched bases: 1. This CDR3 has 13 amino acids. CDR3 in amino acids: CASSHLAADTQYF. The CDR3 DNA reads TGTGCCAGCAGCCACCTAGCGGCAGATACGCAGTATTTT.

This CDR3 is CASSLTPGAGELFF. The CDR3, as DNA: TGTGCCAGCAGCCTAACCCCAGGGGCCGGGGAGCTGTTTTTT. J is TRBJ2-2 and V is TRBV5-8; tentatively, D is TRBD1 (6 bases). Trimming removed 4 bases at V and 6 bases at J, with 13 bases between. CDR3 length: 14 amino acids. From germline, CDR1 is SGHTS and CDR2 YDEGEE.

In this sample, this clone turned up once. The CDR3 DNA follows: TGTGCCAGCAGTCAACGACCGGGAGAAGAAAAACTGTTTTTT. Encoded protein: CASSQRPGEEKLFF. This chain connects TRBV28 to TRBJ1-4; no clear D. CDR3 length equals 14 residues. The V gene lost 5 bases and the J gene lost 8 bases, with 15 bases spanning the gap. Germline V gives CDR1 MDHEN, CDR2 SYDVKM.

The chain combines TRBV5-8 with TRBJ1-2; 10 bases line up with TRBD1. V gave up 7 bases and J gave up 8 bases; unmatched junction bases: 11. This CDR3 has 14 amino acids. Germline V lookup: CDR1 SGHTS, CDR2 YDEGEE. The CDR3 DNA reads TGTGCCAGCGACTTGGGAGGGACAGGGGTAGGCTACACCTTC. Protein: CASDLGGTGVGYTF.

As regards this clone: Distinct nucleotide sequences in the sample also encode this CDR3. CDR3 bases: TGCGCCAGCAGCCAAGGGTTAGCGGGGGCCTACGAGCAGTACTTC. It encodes CASSQGLAGAYEQYF. The chain links TRBV4-1 to TRBJ2-7; 9 bases line up with TRBD2. From germline, CDR1 is MGHRA and CDR2 YSYEKL. The CDR3 has 15 amino acids. V dropped 1 base and J dropped 2; count of bases not matched to a gene: 3.

About this clone itself: Within the sample, other DNA sequences also encode this same CDR3. The CDR3 DNA is TGTGCCAGCAGCCACACCGGGGAGCTGTTTTTT. Encoded protein: CASSHTGELFF. The genes are TRBV6-5 and TRBJ2-2; D uncertain. With 6 bases removed from V and 3 bases from J, the gap between germline ends came to 2 bases. CDR3 length: 11 residues. Germline V gene sequence: CDR1 MNHEY, CDR2 SVGAGI.

Turning to this clone: The sample holds other DNA sequences that translate to the same CDR3. The V and J genes are TRBV28 and TRBJ2-5; the match to TRBD1 covers 7 bases. The CDR3 extends over 14 amino acids. J gave up 2 bases and V 6 bases, and 6 bases lay outside the gene matches. Germline CDR1 is MDHEN and CDR2 is SYDVKM. CDR3 nucleotides: TGTGCCAGCAGGGCAGGGACAGCACAAGAGACCCAGTACTTC. It yields the protein CASRAGTAQETQYF.

With respect to this clone: The same CDR3 is also encoded by other DNA sequences in this sample. This CDR3 is CASSPGQGANTEAFF. The DNA of the CDR3 is TGTGCCAGCTCACCGGGACAGGGCGCGAACACTGAAGCTTTCTTT. V and J are TRBV18 and TRBJ1-1; 9 nucleotides line up with TRBD1. The germline CDR1 and CDR2 sequences are KGHSH and LQKENI. The CDR3 length is 15 residues. V lost 3 bases, J lost 1 base, and 3 bases stayed unmatched.